The clone carrying this TCR beta chain was seen at least ten times. Its antigen is currently unknown. Amplified regions were TCR beta CDR3 sequences from RNA transcripts. First-round RT-PCR with HTBI primers amplified the TCR CDR3 region. One entry per CDR3 protein results from TCRdb running MiXCR on the multiplex PCR reads. This sample carries a few hundred thousand distinct CDR3 sequences, more than 45% of them seen once, and the ten largest clones take 8.2%. Per germline, CDR1 SGDLS and CDR2 YYNGEE. The ends lost 3 bases at V and 8 bases at J; junction bases unmatched: 5. CDR3 length: 15 amino acids. These data are taken from a study of T cells in Graves' hyperthyroidism and ophthalmopathy. Broader study findings: In blood, most of the thyroid clonotypes expanded above 0.001 were also present.

The patients, who ranged from 18 to 65 in age, presented with newly diagnosed hyperthyroidism lasting under 2 months. The study left out patients who had uncontrolled infection, other autoimmune disease, pregnancy or lactation. The sequencing sample was made of peripheral blood or thyroid tissue (not recorded which). This receptor was identified in a woman between 18 and 29 years old with Graves' hyperthyroidism. The V gene is TRBV9, the J gene TRBJ1-6; 10 bases are shared with TRBD1. The CDR3 region has the DNA TGTGCCAGCAGCGCCGAGGGACAGGGGTATTCACCCCTCCACTTT. As protein: CASSAEGQGYSPLHF.